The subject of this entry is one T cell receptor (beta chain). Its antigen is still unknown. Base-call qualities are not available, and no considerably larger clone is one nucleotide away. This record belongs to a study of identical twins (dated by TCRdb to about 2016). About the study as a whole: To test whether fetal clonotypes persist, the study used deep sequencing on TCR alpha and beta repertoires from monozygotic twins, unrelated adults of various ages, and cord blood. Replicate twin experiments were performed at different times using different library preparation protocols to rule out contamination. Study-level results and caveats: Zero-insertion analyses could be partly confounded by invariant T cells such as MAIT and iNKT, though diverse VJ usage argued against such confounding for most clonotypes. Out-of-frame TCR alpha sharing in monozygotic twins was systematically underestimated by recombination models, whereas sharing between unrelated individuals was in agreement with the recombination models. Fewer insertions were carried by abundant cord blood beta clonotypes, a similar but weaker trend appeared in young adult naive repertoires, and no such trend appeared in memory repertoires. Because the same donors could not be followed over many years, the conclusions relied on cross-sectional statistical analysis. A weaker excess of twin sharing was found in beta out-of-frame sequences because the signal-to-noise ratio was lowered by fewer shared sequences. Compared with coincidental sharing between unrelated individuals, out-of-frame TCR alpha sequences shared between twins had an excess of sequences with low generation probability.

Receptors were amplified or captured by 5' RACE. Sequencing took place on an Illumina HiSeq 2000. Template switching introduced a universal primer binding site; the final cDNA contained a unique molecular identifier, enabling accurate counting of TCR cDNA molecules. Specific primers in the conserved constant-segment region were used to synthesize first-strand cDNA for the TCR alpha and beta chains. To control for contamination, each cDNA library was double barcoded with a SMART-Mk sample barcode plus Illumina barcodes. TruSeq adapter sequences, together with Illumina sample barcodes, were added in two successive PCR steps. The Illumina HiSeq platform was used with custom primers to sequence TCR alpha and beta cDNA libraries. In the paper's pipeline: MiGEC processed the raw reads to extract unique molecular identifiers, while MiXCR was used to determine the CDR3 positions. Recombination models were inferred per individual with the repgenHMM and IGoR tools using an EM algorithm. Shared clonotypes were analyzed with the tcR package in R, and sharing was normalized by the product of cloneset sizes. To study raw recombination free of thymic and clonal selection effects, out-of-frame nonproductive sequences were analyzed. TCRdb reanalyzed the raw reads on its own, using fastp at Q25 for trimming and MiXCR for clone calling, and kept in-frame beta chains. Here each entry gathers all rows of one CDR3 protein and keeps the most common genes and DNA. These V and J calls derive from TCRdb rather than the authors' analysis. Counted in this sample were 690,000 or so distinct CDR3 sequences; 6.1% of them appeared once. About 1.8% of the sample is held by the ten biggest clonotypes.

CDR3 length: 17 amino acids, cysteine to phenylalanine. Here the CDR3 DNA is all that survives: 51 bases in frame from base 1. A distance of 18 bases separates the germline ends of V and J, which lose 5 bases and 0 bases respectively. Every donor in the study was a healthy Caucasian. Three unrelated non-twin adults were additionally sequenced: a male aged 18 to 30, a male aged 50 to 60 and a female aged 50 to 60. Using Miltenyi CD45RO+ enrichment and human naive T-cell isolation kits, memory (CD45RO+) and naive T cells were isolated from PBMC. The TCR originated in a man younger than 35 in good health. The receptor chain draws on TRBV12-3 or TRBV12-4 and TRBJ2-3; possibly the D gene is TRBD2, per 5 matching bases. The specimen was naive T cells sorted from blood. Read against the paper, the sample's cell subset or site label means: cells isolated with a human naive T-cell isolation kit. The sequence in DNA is TGTGCCAGCAGTCTTTGGGTAGGAGGAACTAGCACAGATACGCAGTATTTT. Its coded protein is CASSLWVGGTSTDTQYF.